The 10 T cell receptor beta chains listed next were all sequenced from one sample in a study of blood T cell repertoires in COVID-19. Libraries were prepared by immunoSEQ multiplex PCR; TCRdb keeps only in-frame clonotypes and omits some of them. Among 100,000 or so clones listed, roughly four fifths were seen once. The sequencing input was peripheral blood. These receptors all come from a man aged 50 to 59 with active or convalescent COVID-19.

The chain has TRBV19 and TRBJ2-1; D possibly corresponds to TRBD1 (6 bases). The germline gives CDR1 LNHDA, CDR2 SQIVND (reference sequence). The V end lost 1 base, the J end lost 7 bases, and 20 bases lay between the germline ends. This CDR3 comprises 17 residues. Written as DNA, the CDR3 is TGTGCCAGTAGTATAGTTGGGGGCGAGAGGAGGAGGAATGAGCAGTTCTTC. Translation: CASSIVGGERRRNEQFF.

The chain combines TRBV19 with TRBJ2-7; maybe TRBD1 (6 bases). Trimming stripped 10 bases from V and 3 bases from J, with 13 bases between. Germline CDR1 is LNHDA and CDR2 is SQIVND (reference sequence). The CDR3 runs to 12 residues. The CDR3: CATPLQGYEQYV. The CDR3 DNA reads TGTGCCACCCCCCTACAGGGCTACGAGCAGTACGTC.

This chain links TRBV6-5 with TRBJ2-5, with a tentative D call TRBD2 (5 bases). CDR1 and CDR2 (germline): MNHEY, SVGAGI. V was pared by 7 bases and J by 7 bases, with 10 bases between. The CDR3 length is 11 residues. CDR3: CASTTGGTQYF. CDR3 DNA: TGTGCCAGCACTACCGGAGGGACCCAGTACTTC.

This chain joins TRBV9 and TRBJ1-2; D might be TRBD1 (5 bases). This CDR3 is built from 16 residues. V was shortened by 3 bases and J by 0 bases, with 15 bases between the two germline ends. Germline-derived CDR1 and CDR2 are SGDLS and YYNGEE. CDR3 sequence (DNA): TGTGCCAGCAGCGGGGGGGAAACATACTCTAACTATGGCTACACCTTC. This sequence encodes CASSGGETYSNYGYTF.

V is TRBV4-2 and J is TRBJ2-3; D is perhaps TRBD2 (5 bases). Trimming left V 1 base short and J 4 bases short, with 15 bases between. Germline-derived CDR1 and CDR2 are LGHNA and YNFKEQ. CDR3 length: 16 residues. CDR3 region: CASSQGASRTSDTQYF. The CDR3 DNA follows: TGTGCCAGCAGCCAAGGGGCTAGCAGGACCTCAGATACGCAGTATTTT.

The chain has TRBV10-3 and TRBJ2-4, with TRBD1 identical over 7 bases. CDR1 and CDR2 from the germline V gene are ENHRY and SYGVKD. The CDR3 totals 17 residues. The V gene end was trimmed by 0 bases and the J gene end by 0 bases; junction bases not matched to a gene: 5. The CDR3 sequence: CAISESGQLLAKNIQYF. The CDR3 coding sequence is TGTGCCATCAGTGAGTCGGGACAGCTTCTAGCCAAAAACATTCAGTACTTC.

The rearrangement links TRBV20-1 to TRBJ2-7; 7 bases agree with TRBD1. In germline, CDR1 is DFQATT, CDR2 SNEGSKA (reference sequence). Trimming removed 6 bases from V and 3 bases from J; junction bases left unmatched: 2. The CDR3 has 11 residues. CDR3 region: CSATGDYEQYV. DNA of the CDR3: TGCAGTGCCACAGGGGACTACGAGCAGTACGTC.

V gene TRBV7-9 combines with J gene TRBJ2-7; D perhaps matches TRBD1 (6 bases). The CDR3 is 15 residues long. Trimming took 2 bases from V and 3 from J, leaving 14 bases between them. Germline lookup yields CDR1 SEHNR and CDR2 FQNEAQ (reference sequence). The CDR3, as DNA: TGTGCCAGCAGCTTATCAGGGGCGTTAAACTACGAGCAGTACTTC. Translation gives CASSLSGALNYEQYF. The full variable domain, completed using reference TRBV7-9 and TRBJ2-7, is DTGVSQNPRHKITKRGQNVTFRCDPISEHNRLYWYRQTLGQGPEFLTYFQNEAQLEKSRLLSDRFSAERPKGSFSTLEIQRTEQGDSAMYLCASSLSGALNYEQYFGPGTRLTVT.

This chain joins TRBV2 and TRBJ2-5; D gene unclear. Deletions cut 2 bases from V and 4 bases from J, with 11 bases between. Germline CDR1 and CDR2: SNHLY and FYNNEI. The CDR3 loop spans 14 amino acids. The CDR3: CASSESLRAETQYF. The CDR3 DNA is TGTGCCAGCAGTGAAAGTTTGCGTGCAGAGACCCAGTACTTC.

The V call is TRBV5-1, the J call TRBJ2-2, with D possibly matching TRBD2 (6 bases). The V end was cut by 2 bases, the J end by 4 bases, with 9 bases between. Germline lookup yields CDR1 SGHRS and CDR2 YFSETQ. CDR3 length: 14 residues. The CDR3 nucleotides are TGCGCCAGCAGCTTTAGTAGCGGCACCGGGGAGCTGTTTTTT. Its translation: CASSFSSGTGELFF. Full variable domain (missing parts from reference TRBV5-1 and TRBJ2-2): KAGVTQTPRYLIKTRGQQVTLSCSPISGHRSVSWYQQTPGQGLQFLFEYFSETQRNKGNFPGRFSGRQFSNSRSEMNVSTLELGDSALYLCASSFSSGTGELFFGEGSRLTVL.